Listed here are 9 T cell receptor beta chains from one sample, sequenced in a study of Ad26.COV2.S vaccination and SARS-CoV-2 variants. Sequenced by immunoSEQ multiplex PCR; TCRdb stores in-frame clones only, minus some. This table has some 300,000 clones, around four fifths appearing once. Specified treatment: some 20 received Ad26.COV2.S at low or high dose, single or two shots; about 5 received placebo; per-sample allocation not given. At day 63 after the first vaccine or placebo injection, samples were drawn. Sequencing used peripheral blood, obtained in a trial of Ad26.COV2.S vaccine versus placebo. The receptor source for this set is a person between 18 and 65 years old who received the Ad26.COV2.S COVID-19 vaccine or a placebo.

The chain uses TRBV6-5 and TRBJ2-7; no clear D gene. In germline, CDR1 is MNHEY, CDR2 SVGAGI. The CDR3 consists of 13 residues. The ends were cut back, 8 bases at V and 2 bases at J, with 13 bases in the middle. The CDR3 spells CASRPNGTYEQYF. The CDR3 nucleotides are TGTGCCAGCCGACCGAATGGCACCTACGAGCAGTACTTC.

A few counts support this clone. The rearrangement joins TRBV7-2 to TRBJ1-2; D remains unclear. This CDR3 comprises 13 residues. CDR1 SGHTA and CDR2 FQGNSA come from the germline V gene. Trimming removed 5 bases at V and 1 base at J, with 8 bases between. CDR3 residues: CASSIGLNYGYTF. CDR3 in DNA: TGTGCCAGCAGCATCGGACTTAACTATGGCTACACCTTC.

The V and J genes are TRBV28 and TRBJ2-6; 7 bases align to TRBD1. Germline CDR1 is MDHEN and CDR2 is SYDVKM. J gave up 0 bases and V 10 bases, and 9 bases lay outside the gene matches. This CDR3 has 16 residues. This CDR3 reads CATKGQTPSGANVLTF. CDR3 coding DNA: TGTGCCACCAAGGGACAGACCCCCTCTGGGGCCAACGTCCTGACTTTC.

V is TRBV7-8 and J is TRBJ2-6; maybe TRBD1 (5 bases). The CDR3 spans 16 residues. V lost 7 bases to trimming and J lost 1 base, with 14 bases between them. Germline V gene sequence: CDR1 SGHVS, CDR2 FQNEAQ. The CDR3 here is CASTITGQSGANVLTF. DNA of the CDR3: TGTGCCAGCACCATCACAGGCCAATCTGGGGCCAACGTCCTGACTTTC. Supplemented by reference TRBV7-8 and TRBJ2-6, the full variable domain reads GAGVSQSPRYKVAKRGQDVALRCDPISGHVSLFWYQQALGQGPEFLTYFQNEAQLDKSGLPSDRFFAERPEGSVSTLKIQRTQQEDSAVYLCASTITGQSGANVLTFGAGSRLTVL.

This sequence joins TRBV7-9 and TRBJ1-1; 10 bases are a match to TRBD1. The V and J ends lost 5 bases and 8 bases, in that order; junction bases with no gene match: 8. Germline V gene sequence: CDR1 SEHNR, CDR2 FQNEAQ (reference sequence). The CDR3 spans 14 residues. The CDR3: CASSALPTGGEAFF. In DNA, the CDR3 is TGTGCCAGCAGCGCTCTCCCGACAGGGGGCGAAGCTTTCTTT.

V usage is TRBV11-1 and J usage is TRBJ2-5; 8 positions match TRBD2. Germline trimming cut 1 base from V and 9 bases from J; bases unmatched to any gene: 13. This CDR3 region has 16 residues. The germline gives CDR1 SGHAT, CDR2 FQDESV (reference sequence). CDR3 in amino acids: CASSLVAGGPAAAQYF. CDR3 sequence (DNA): TGTGCCAGCAGCTTAGTGGCGGGGGGCCCCGCAGCGGCCCAGTACTTC.

This chain uses TRBV6-5 with TRBJ1-3; D gene unclear. The germline V and J ends were trimmed by 2 bases and 4 bases, with 15 bases remaining between them. The CDR3 is made up of 16 amino acids. CDR1 is MNHEY, CDR2 SVGAGI, per germline. This CDR3 reads CASSYHRPSTGNTIYF. For the CDR3, the DNA is TGTGCCAGCAGTTACCATCGGCCCAGTACAGGAAACACCATATATTTT.

In its sample, this clone was seen once. The V gene is TRBV28, the J gene TRBJ1-4; 10 bases agree with TRBD1. V lost 7 bases, J lost 8 bases, and 7 bases stayed unmatched. The CDR3 consists of 14 residues. The V gene's germline CDR1 is MDHEN and CDR2 SYDVKM. This chain's CDR3 is CASNQGQGGEKLFF. The CDR3 region has the DNA TGTGCCAGCAATCAAGGACAGGGGGGGGAAAAACTGTTTTTT.

V usage is TRBV5-8 and J usage is TRBJ1-6; D perhaps matches TRBD1 (5 bases). V shed 0 bases and J shed 6 bases, with 13 bases lying between them. Looked up from germline, CDR1 is SGHTS and CDR2 is YDEGEE. The CDR3 has 16 amino acids. The CDR3 nucleotides are TGTGCCAGCAGCTTGGGACTGACAGCGGGTAATTCACCCCTCCACTTT. Translated: CASSLGLTAGNSPLHF. Complete variable domain (other parts from reference TRBV5-8 and TRBJ1-6): EAGVTQSPTHLIKTRGQQATLRCSPISGHTSVYWYQQALGLGLQFLLWYDEGEERNRGNFPPRFSGRQFPNYSSELNVNALELEDSALYLCASSLGLTAGNSPLHFGNGTRLTVT.